Following are 14 T cell receptor beta chains from one sample sequenced in a study of OX40 agonist ivuxolimab in advanced cancers. Measured with immunoSEQ multiplex PCR; TCRdb has only the in-frame clones, and not every one. The table lists around 86,000 clones, around 93% of them singletons. This material consisted of CD4+ or CD8+ T cells sorted from blood, taken in a trial of the OX40 agonist ivuxolimab. The receptors were sampled from an adult with an advanced solid tumor such as melanoma, head and neck, liver or kidney cancer.

V and J are TRBV11-2 and TRBJ2-1, with D possibly matching TRBD2 (6 bases). This CDR3 comprises 12 residues. The germline CDR1 and CDR2 sequences are SGHAT and FQNNGV. Between the trimmed V and J ends, which lost 8 bases and 9 bases, there was a span of 14 bases. This CDR3 is CASQAAGSEQFF. The CDR3 region has the DNA TGTGCCAGCCAGGCGGCGGGAAGTGAGCAGTTCTTC.

J is TRBJ1-1 and V is TRBV4-3; no reliable D call. V was shortened by 3 bases and J by 5 bases, with 13 bases between the two germline ends. This CDR3 is 14 amino acids long. Per germline, CDR1 LGHNA and CDR2 YSLEER. The CDR3 is CASSQTAGWTEAFF. In DNA form, the CDR3 reads TGCGCCAGCAGCCAGACTGCGGGGTGGACTGAAGCTTTCTTT.

This clone was detected only once. The chain has TRBV4-1 and TRBJ2-1; 7 bases fit TRBD1. Germline values: CDR1 MGHRA, CDR2 YSYEKL. The ends lost 0 bases at V and 9 bases at J; junction bases unmatched: 5. CDR3 length equals 14 residues. CDR3 DNA sequence: TGCGCCAGCAGCCAAGATAGAGGGGGCAGTGAGCAGTTCTTC. It specifies CASSQDRGGSEQFF.

The CDR3 DNA reads TGTGCCAGCAGCTTTACTGGGGACAGGGGCGAGCAGTACTTC. Encoded protein: CASSFTGDRGEQYF. V usage is TRBV7-2 and J usage is TRBJ2-7; TRBD1 aligns across 10 bases. This CDR3 comprises 14 residues. The V segment lost 3 bases and the J segment 6 bases; nucleotides outside the gene matches: 5. The V gene's germline CDR1 is SGHTA and CDR2 FQGNSA.

The gene calls are TRBV10-2 and TRBJ1-5; 9 bases are shared with TRBD1. The V gene's germline CDR1 is WSHSY and CDR2 SAAADI. The V and J ends lost 7 bases and 5 bases, in that order; junction bases with no gene match: 15. The CDR3 sequence is 17 residues long. CDR3 DNA sequence: TGCGCCAGCACCCCGACAGGGGGTCTTAAGGTTGATCAGCCCCAGCATTTT. It translates to CASTPTGGLKVDQPQHF.

This sequence joins TRBV5-1 and TRBJ2-3; 8 nucleotides agree with TRBD1. The CDR3 totals 14 residues. Germline trimming cut 4 bases from V and 4 bases from J; bases unmatched to any gene: 5. From germline, CDR1 is SGHRS and CDR2 YFSETQ. CDR3 sequence (DNA): TGCGCCAGCAGCCCCACGACAGGGGCAGATACGCAGTATTTT. Its translation is CASSPTTGADTQYF.

The genes are TRBV9 and TRBJ1-2; weak D call: TRBD1 (6 bases). V was cut by 2 bases and J by 5 bases, with 13 bases left in between. Germline V gives CDR1 SGDLS, CDR2 YYNGEE. CDR3 length: 14 residues. CDR3 nucleotide sequence: TGTGCCAGCAGCGTGGGGGGCGTATCATATGGCTACACCTTC. Its translation: CASSVGGVSYGYTF.

The chain is built from TRBV7-6 and TRBJ2-3; weak D call: TRBD2 (5 bases). The CDR3 has 15 residues. CDR1 is SGHVS, CDR2 FNYEAQ, per germline. V shed 5 bases and J shed 2 bases, with 14 bases lying between them. DNA for the CDR3: TGTGCCAGCAGCCTCCGGGTCGGGAACACAGATACGCAGTATTTT. It codes for CASSLRVGNTDTQYF.

J is TRBJ2-2 and V is TRBV7-3; D not certain. This CDR3 is built from 15 residues. In germline, CDR1 is SGHTA, CDR2 FQGTGA. Trimming pared 5 bases from V and 3 bases from J, leaving 13 bases between. CDR3 sequence: CASSLYAPDTGELFF. The DNA for the CDR3 is TGTGCCAGCAGCCTTTACGCCCCAGACACCGGGGAGCTGTTTTTT.

This chain uses TRBV11-3 with TRBJ1-1, with 7 bases that match TRBD1. V shed 5 bases, J shed 4 bases, and the junction held 4 bases outside the gene matches. Germline values: CDR1 SGHNT, CDR2 YENEEA. The CDR3 is 13 amino acids. The CDR3 reads CASSHSGGTEAFF. The CDR3 bases are TGTGCCAGCAGCCATTCAGGGGGCACTGAAGCTTTCTTT. Supplemented by reference TRBV11-3 and TRBJ1-1, the full variable domain reads EAGVVQSPRYKIIEKKQPVAFWCNPISGHNTLYWYLQNLGQGPELLIRYENEEAVDDSQLPKDRFSAERLKGVDSTLKIQPAELGDSAVYLCASSHSGGTEAFFGQGTRLTVV.

J is TRBJ1-1 and V is TRBV25-1; 8 bases are a match to TRBD1. CDR1 is MGHDK, CDR2 SYGVNS, per germline. The CDR3 contains 14 residues. V trimming: 7 bases; J trimming: 4 bases; junction bases outside the gene matches: 8. The CDR3 bases are TGTGCCAGCACCCTGGGACAGGCCACCACTGAAGCTTTCTTT. This encodes CASTLGQATTEAFF.

V usage is TRBV7-9 and J usage is TRBJ1-4; 7 nucleotides agree with TRBD1. Trimming at V came to 0 bases and at J to 5 bases, leaving 3 bases not matched to a gene. Germline CDR1 and CDR2: SEHNR and FQNEAQ (reference sequence). The CDR3 runs 15 residues. CDR3 amino acids: CASSLAGRGNEKLFF. In DNA form, the CDR3 reads TGTGCCAGCAGCTTAGCTGGCAGGGGGAATGAAAAACTGTTTTTT. Full variable domain (rest looked up from reference TRBV7-9 and TRBJ1-4): DTGVSQNPRHKITKRGQNVTFRCDPISEHNRLYWYRQTLGQGPEFLTYFQNEAQLEKSRLLSDRFSAERPKGSFSTLEIQRTEQGDSAMYLCASSLAGRGNEKLFFGSGTQLSVL.

This chain joins TRBV5-1 and TRBJ1-1; no clear D gene. The CDR3 totals 15 residues. With 2 bases removed from V and 1 base from J, the gap between germline ends came to 12 bases. The germline gives CDR1 SGHRS, CDR2 YFSETQ. CDR3 protein: CASSLGTSGNTEAFF. DNA of the CDR3: TGCGCCAGCAGCTTAGGAACATCCGGGAACACTGAAGCTTTCTTT.

This sequence joins TRBV9 and TRBJ1-5; maybe TRBD1 (5 bases). The germline V and J ends were trimmed by 4 bases and 4 bases, with 9 bases remaining between them. This CDR3 has 13 amino acids. Germline loops: CDR1 SGDLS, CDR2 YYNGEE. The CDR3 sequence: CASSPGGNQPQHF. In nucleotides, the CDR3 is TGTGCCAGCAGCCCCGGGGGGAATCAGCCCCAGCATTTT.